The rows below give T cell receptor beta chains drawn from one sample of a study of blood T cell repertoires in COVID-19. Only in-frame clones appear in the TCRdb table, and some are missing; sequencing was by immunoSEQ multiplex PCR. The sample lists about 240,000 clones, more than 75% occurring once. Sequenced: peripheral blood. The receptors shown here come from a woman aged 65 to 85 with active or convalescent COVID-19. CDR3s include the opening cysteine and the closing phenylalanine or tryptophan. Each record gives: clone size, V gene, J gene, D gene, CDR3 DNA, CDR3 protein. A D gene is named only where the DNA matches it firmly. Clone size appears in some rows only: once, few, many, or a class for an expanded clone.

>.|TRBV10-3|TRBJ1-2|TRBD1
TGTGCCATCAGTGTTACAGACAGGACAGGGCATGGCTACACCTTC
CAISVTDRTGHGYTF
>.|TRBV3-1/TRBV3-2|TRBJ2-7|TRBD2
TGTGCCAGCAGCCCTGGGGACTACTACGAGCAGTACTTC
CASSPGDYYEQYF
>.|TRBV6-5|TRBJ1-1|.
TGTGCCAGCAGTTACTTGGGCCAAGGTGCTGAAGCTTTCTTT
CASSYLGQGAEAFF
>.|TRBV6-5|TRBJ2-4|.
TGTGCCAGCAAGGGGGACGGAAAAAACATTCAGTACTTC
CASKGDGKNIQYF
>.|TRBV29-1|TRBJ1-2|.
TGCAGCGTAGCCGACACCCGTAGCTACACCTTC
CSVADTRSYTF
>.|TRBV2|TRBJ1-1|.
TGTGCCAGCAGTGGGAGACGCCAGTGGAGATATGGGAACACTGAAGCTTTCTTT
CASSGRRQWRYGNTEAFF
>.|TRBV5-1|TRBJ2-7|TRBD2
TGCGCCAGCAGCCTTAGGACTAGCGACTACGAGCAGTACTTC
CASSLRTSDYEQYF
>.|TRBV24-1|TRBJ2-2|.
TGTGCCATCCAGGGCAGTTCGAACACCGGGGAGCTGTTTTTT
CAIQGSSNTGELFF
>.|TRBV28|TRBJ1-2|TRBD1
TGTGCCAGCAGCCGGGACAGGGGAGGCTACACCTTC
CASSRDRGGYTF
>.|TRBV28|TRBJ2-1|.
TGTGCCAGTGCCGTCGGGGAGCAGTTCTTC
CASAVGEQFF
>.|TRBV6-1|TRBJ2-3|.
TGTGCCAGCAGTGAAGCCCGGGGGGCCGGAGATACGCAGTATTTT
CASSEARGAGDTQYF
>.|TRBV29-1|TRBJ2-1|TRBD1
TGCAGCGTGGGAGAAGGGACAGACCACAATGAGCAGTTCTTC
CSVGEGTDHNEQFF
>.|TRBV4-2|TRBJ1-3|.
TGTGCCAGCAGCCAGAGCCCTACCTCTGGAAACACCATATATTTT
CASSQSPTSGNTIYF
>.|TRBV7-9|TRBJ1-2|.
TGTGCCAGCAGCCCCTCAGCTAACTATGGCTACACCTTC
CASSPSANYGYTF
>.|TRBV3-1/TRBV3-2|TRBJ1-1|.
TGTGCCAGCAGCCAATCCGGACTGATGAACACTGAAGCTTTCTTT
CASSQSGLMNTEAFF
>.|TRBV11-1|TRBJ1-6|.
TGTGCCAGCAGCTCGGTCTATAATTCACCCCTCCACTTT
CASSSVYNSPLHF
>.|TRBV6-6|TRBJ2-6|.
TGTGCCATCATTTCTGGGGCCAACGTCCTGACTTTC
CAIISGANVLTF
>once|TRBV4-1|TRBJ1-3|.
TGCGCCAGCAGCCAAGATTTACTGCTCTCTGGAAACACCATATATTTT
CASSQDLLLSGNTIYF
>.|TRBV2|TRBJ2-3|TRBD2
TGTGCCAGCAGTGAAGCTAGCGGGATCACAGATACGCAGTATTTT
CASSEASGITDTQYF
>.|TRBV18|TRBJ1-2|.
TGTGCCAGCTCACCCCCGGGGGTTCCTAACTATGGCTACACCTTC
CASSPPGVPNYGYTF
>.|TRBV6-5|TRBJ1-1|TRBD1
TGTGCCAGCAGTTACAGGGGGCGGCCGGACACTGAAGCTTTCTTT
CASSYRGRPDTEAFF
>.|TRBV7-2|TRBJ2-7|.
TGTGCCAGCAGCTTAGAAGGGGGGGGGCCCAAGACCTACGAGCAGTACTTC
CASSLEGGGPKTYEQYF
>.|TRBV5-1|TRBJ2-5|TRBD1
TGCGCCAGCAGCGTACAGGGGGAGGAGACCCAGTACTTC
CASSVQGEETQYF
>.|TRBV5-1|TRBJ2-3|.
TGCGCCAGCAGCTTGCGCCAGGCCTCCTCCTACACAGATACGCAGTATTTT
CASSLRQASSYTDTQYF
>once|TRBV12-3/TRBV12-4|TRBJ1-4|.
TGTGCCAGCAGGACAAGGAATGAAAAACTGTTTTTT
CASRTRNEKLFF
>few|TRBV6-5|TRBJ2-3|TRBD1
TGTGCCAGCAGTTATTCAGGGGGCGCAGATACGCAGTATTTT
CASSYSGGADTQYF
>.|TRBV27|TRBJ2-7|.
TGTGCCAGCAGTTTAGGCCACGAGCAGTACTTC
CASSLGHEQYF
>.|TRBV9|TRBJ2-7|TRBD1
TGTGCCAGCAGCGACGGGACAGGCTTCTCCTACGAGCAGTACTTC
CASSDGTGFSYEQYF
>.|TRBV4-1|TRBJ1-5|.
TGCGCCAGCAGCCAAGTAGGGAGCTCTCAGCCCCAGCATTTT
CASSQVGSSQPQHF